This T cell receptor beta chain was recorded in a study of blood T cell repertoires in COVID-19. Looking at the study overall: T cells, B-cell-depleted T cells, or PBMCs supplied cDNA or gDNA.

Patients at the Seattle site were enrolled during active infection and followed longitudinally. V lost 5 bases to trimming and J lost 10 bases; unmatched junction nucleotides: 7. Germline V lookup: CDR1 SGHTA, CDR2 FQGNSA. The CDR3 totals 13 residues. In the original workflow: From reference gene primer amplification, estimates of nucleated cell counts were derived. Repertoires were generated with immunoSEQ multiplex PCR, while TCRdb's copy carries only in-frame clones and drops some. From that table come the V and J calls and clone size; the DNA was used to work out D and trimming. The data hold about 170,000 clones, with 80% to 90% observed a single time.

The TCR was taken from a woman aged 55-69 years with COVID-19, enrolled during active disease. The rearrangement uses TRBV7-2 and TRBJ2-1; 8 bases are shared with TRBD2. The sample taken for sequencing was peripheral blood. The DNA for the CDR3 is TGTGCCAGCAGCCTGCGTAGCGGGATCGAGCAGTTCTTC. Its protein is CASSLRSGIEQFF.